These T cell receptor beta chains were read from a single sample in a study of OX40 agonist ivuxolimab in advanced cancers. Assay used: immunoSEQ multiplex PCR; TCRdb lists only in-frame clones, some missing. This sample has about 83,000 clones; roughly 80% occur once, and the top ten carry 1.5% to 2%. The sample in question was CD4+ or CD8+ T cells sorted from blood, obtained in a trial of the OX40 agonist ivuxolimab. The receptors come from an adult with an advanced solid tumor such as melanoma, head and neck, liver or kidney cancer. CDR3s include the opening cysteine and the closing phenylalanine or tryptophan. Each record gives: clone size, D gene, J gene, V gene, CDR3 protein, CDR3 DNA. D genes are given only for firm matches. The size field is filled for only some rows; it gives once, few, many or a size class.

clone size: .; D gene: TRBD1; J gene: TRBJ2-2; V gene: TRBV7-9; CDR3 protein: CASSYQGAGELFF; CDR3 DNA: TGTGCCAGCAGTTACCAGGGGGCCGGGGAGCTGTTTTTT
clone size: few; D gene: .; J gene: TRBJ1-6; V gene: TRBV28; CDR3 protein: CASSFPTSGADNSPLHF; CDR3 DNA: TGTGCCAGCAGTTTCCCCACCAGCGGGGCAGATAATTCACCCCTCCACTTT
clone size: once; D gene: .; J gene: TRBJ2-1; V gene: TRBV29-1; CDR3 protein: CSVEALGGGEQFF; CDR3 DNA: TGCAGCGTTGAAGCACTTGGGGGCGGTGAGCAGTTCTTC
clone size: .; D gene: .; J gene: TRBJ1-6; V gene: TRBV18; CDR3 protein: CASSPGEGPNSPLHF; CDR3 DNA: TGTGCCAGCTCACCGGGGGAGGGACCCAATTCACCCCTCCACTTT
clone size: few; D gene: .; J gene: TRBJ2-2; V gene: TRBV5-4; CDR3 protein: CASSLDGRGQNTGELFF; CDR3 DNA: TGTGCCAGCAGCTTGGACGGGAGGGGGCAGAACACCGGGGAGCTGTTTTTT
clone size: .; D gene: .; J gene: TRBJ1-3; V gene: TRBV27; CDR3 protein: CASSPSGRPGNTIYF; CDR3 DNA: TGTGCCAGCAGCCCTTCGGGACGGCCTGGAAACACCATATATTTT
clone size: .; D gene: .; J gene: TRBJ2-2; V gene: TRBV5-6; CDR3 protein: CASSFLGWGMGATGELFF; CDR3 DNA: TGTGCCAGCAGCTTCTTAGGGTGGGGTATGGGGGCCACCGGGGAGCTGTTTTTT
clone size: .; D gene: .; J gene: TRBJ2-1; V gene: TRBV5-1; CDR3 protein: CASSLGDSNEQFF; CDR3 DNA: TGCGCCAGCAGCTTGGGAGACTCCAATGAGCAGTTCTTC
clone size: .; D gene: TRBD1; J gene: TRBJ1-2; V gene: TRBV27; CDR3 protein: CASSLSQRQGAGGYTF; CDR3 DNA: TGTGCCAGCAGTTTATCGCAGAGACAGGGGGCCGGTGGCTACACCTTC
clone size: .; D gene: TRBD1; J gene: TRBJ2-1; V gene: TRBV27; CDR3 protein: CASSFNRGRGNEQFF; CDR3 DNA: TGTGCCAGCAGTTTTAATAGGGGGCGCGGGAATGAGCAGTTCTTC
clone size: .; D gene: .; J gene: TRBJ1-2; V gene: TRBV6-5; CDR3 protein: CASRTRGYGYTF; CDR3 DNA: TGTGCCAGCAGGACCAGGGGCTATGGCTACACCTTC
clone size: .; D gene: .; J gene: TRBJ1-1; V gene: TRBV6-5; CDR3 protein: CASSVSWNTEAFF; CDR3 DNA: TGTGCCAGCAGCGTCAGTTGGAACACTGAAGCTTTCTTT
clone size: .; D gene: .; J gene: TRBJ1-2; V gene: TRBV5-6; CDR3 protein: CASSLGQIYGYTF; CDR3 DNA: TGTGCCAGCAGCTTGGGGCAGATCTATGGCTACACCTTC
clone size: once; D gene: .; J gene: TRBJ2-3; V gene: TRBV9; CDR3 protein: CASSGVVGNTDTQYF; CDR3 DNA: TGTGCCAGCAGCGGGGTTGTAGGGAACACAGATACGCAGTATTTT
clone size: .; D gene: TRBD1; J gene: TRBJ2-7; V gene: TRBV5-1; CDR3 protein: CASSPGQGAYEQYF; CDR3 DNA: TGCGCCAGCAGCCCGGGACAGGGGGCCTACGAGCAGTACTTC
clone size: .; D gene: TRBD1; J gene: TRBJ1-6; V gene: TRBV5-1; CDR3 protein: CASRATGDYNSPLHF; CDR3 DNA: TGCGCCAGCAGGGCAACAGGGGATTATAATTCACCCCTCCACTTT
clone size: .; D gene: .; J gene: TRBJ2-7; V gene: TRBV18; CDR3 protein: CASSPLQGREQYF; CDR3 DNA: TGTGCCAGCTCACCATTACAGGGCCGCGAGCAGTACTTC
clone size: .; D gene: .; J gene: TRBJ2-5; V gene: TRBV5-1; CDR3 protein: CASSLEETQYF; CDR3 DNA: TGCGCCAGCAGCTTGGAAGAGACCCAGTACTTC
clone size: .; D gene: TRBD2; J gene: TRBJ2-1; V gene: TRBV10-1; CDR3 protein: CASSELAGDEQFF; CDR3 DNA: TGCGCCAGCAGTGAGCTAGCGGGGGATGAGCAGTTCTTC
clone size: .; D gene: .; J gene: TRBJ2-5; V gene: TRBV4-1; CDR3 protein: CASSQGSGTVQETQYF; CDR3 DNA: TGCGCCAGCAGCCAAGGCTCCGGGACGGTTCAAGAGACCCAGTACTTC
clone size: .; D gene: .; J gene: TRBJ1-5; V gene: TRBV4-2; CDR3 protein: CASSQADHNQPQHF; CDR3 DNA: TGTGCCAGCAGCCAAGCAGATCACAATCAGCCCCAGCATTTT
clone size: once; D gene: .; J gene: TRBJ2-1; V gene: TRBV28; CDR3 protein: CASSRRDIGYNEQFF; CDR3 DNA: TGTGCCAGCAGCCGCCGGGACATTGGCTACAATGAGCAGTTCTTC
clone size: .; D gene: .; J gene: TRBJ1-2; V gene: TRBV25-1; CDR3 protein: CASSDTRGRDSNYGYTF; CDR3 DNA: TGTGCCAGCAGTGATACACGGGGAAGGGATTCTAACTATGGCTACACCTTC
clone size: .; D gene: .; J gene: TRBJ1-5; V gene: TRBV9; CDR3 protein: CASSVMGLEAQHF; CDR3 DNA: TGTGCCAGCAGCGTCATGGGCCTGGAAGCCCAGCATTTT
clone size: .; D gene: TRBD1; J gene: TRBJ1-4; V gene: TRBV28; CDR3 protein: CASSLTGRATNEKLFF; CDR3 DNA: TGTGCCAGCAGTTTGACAGGGCGAGCAACTAATGAAAAACTGTTTTTT
clone size: .; D gene: TRBD1; J gene: TRBJ1-5; V gene: TRBV19; CDR3 protein: CASSRGQGENQPQHF; CDR3 DNA: TGTGCCAGTTCAAGGGGGCAGGGCGAGAATCAGCCCCAGCATTTT
clone size: .; D gene: .; J gene: TRBJ2-7; V gene: TRBV5-1; CDR3 protein: CASREGGDSYEQYF; CDR3 DNA: TGCGCCAGCAGAGAGGGGGGAGACTCCTACGAGCAGTACTTC
clone size: .; D gene: .; J gene: TRBJ2-5; V gene: TRBV7-2; CDR3 protein: CASSRYGTLETQYF; CDR3 DNA: TGTGCCAGCAGCAGATACGGGACTCTAGAGACCCAGTACTTC
clone size: few; D gene: .; J gene: TRBJ1-4; V gene: TRBV19; CDR3 protein: CASSQNSGTFATNEKLFF; CDR3 DNA: TGTGCCAGTAGCCAAAACTCCGGGACGTTTGCAACTAATGAAAAACTGTTTTTT
clone size: once; D gene: TRBD1; J gene: TRBJ1-4; V gene: TRBV7-9; CDR3 protein: CASSPGQGLEKLFF; CDR3 DNA: TGTGCCAGCAGTCCGGGACAGGGGCTTGAAAAACTGTTTTTT
clone size: .; D gene: TRBD1; J gene: TRBJ1-5; V gene: TRBV27; CDR3 protein: CASSGTGGINQPQHF; CDR3 DNA: TGTGCCAGCAGTGGGACAGGGGGAATCAATCAGCCCCAGCATTTT
clone size: .; D gene: .; J gene: TRBJ1-5; V gene: TRBV15; CDR3 protein: CATSIGGQPQHF; CDR3 DNA: TGTGCCACCAGCATAGGGGGGCAGCCCCAGCATTTT
clone size: .; D gene: .; J gene: TRBJ1-2; V gene: TRBV28; CDR3 protein: CASRQRAGLGGYTF; CDR3 DNA: TGTGCCAGCAGACAACGAGCGGGACTGGGGGGCTACACCTTC
clone size: .; D gene: .; J gene: TRBJ2-3; V gene: TRBV18; CDR3 protein: CASSRYGTVVADTQYF; CDR3 DNA: TGTGCCAGCTCCCGCTACGGGACGGTTGTCGCAGATACGCAGTATTTT
clone size: .; D gene: .; J gene: TRBJ1-1; V gene: TRBV19; CDR3 protein: CASSEDLNTEAFF; CDR3 DNA: TGTGCCAGTAGTGAGGACCTGAACACTGAAGCTTTCTTT
clone size: few; D gene: .; J gene: TRBJ1-2; V gene: TRBV29-1; CDR3 protein: CSVEGDYGYTF; CDR3 DNA: TGCAGCGTTGAAGGTGACTATGGCTACACCTTC
clone size: once; D gene: .; J gene: TRBJ2-3; V gene: TRBV19; CDR3 protein: CASSMGPGPYTDTQYF; CDR3 DNA: TGTGCCAGTAGTATGGGCCCCGGGCCCTACACAGATACGCAGTATTTT
clone size: .; D gene: TRBD2; J gene: TRBJ2-5; V gene: TRBV5-4; CDR3 protein: CASSFGAGGQETQYF; CDR3 DNA: TGTGCCAGCAGCTTCGGAGCGGGGGGCCAAGAGACCCAGTACTTC
clone size: .; D gene: .; J gene: TRBJ1-5; V gene: TRBV7-8; CDR3 protein: CASTGPGSNQPQHF; CDR3 DNA: TGTGCCAGCACAGGGCCGGGTAGCAATCAGCCCCAGCATTTT
clone size: few; D gene: TRBD1; J gene: TRBJ1-1; V gene: TRBV27; CDR3 protein: CASSLREQGRNTEAFF; CDR3 DNA: TGTGCCAGCAGTTTACGCGAACAGGGGAGGAACACTGAAGCTTTCTTT
clone size: few; D gene: TRBD1; J gene: TRBJ1-2; V gene: TRBV28; CDR3 protein: CASSFAGGRAGGYTF; CDR3 DNA: TGTGCCAGCAGTTTCGCAGGGGGCAGGGCCGGAGGCTACACCTTC
clone size: .; D gene: TRBD2; J gene: TRBJ2-1; V gene: TRBV5-1; CDR3 protein: CASSLVAGSYNEQFF; CDR3 DNA: TGCGCCAGCAGCCTCGTAGCGGGGTCCTACAATGAGCAGTTCTTC
clone size: .; D gene: .; J gene: TRBJ1-1; V gene: TRBV12-2; CDR3 protein: CASRLAGCPGAFF; CDR3 DNA: TGTGCAAGTCGCTTAGCGGGGTGCCCGGGAGCTTTCTTT
clone size: .; D gene: .; J gene: TRBJ2-7; V gene: TRBV7-9; CDR3 protein: CASSLNLRGGEQYF; CDR3 DNA: TGTGCCAGCAGCTTAAATCTCAGGGGCGGCGAGCAGTACTTC
clone size: .; D gene: TRBD1; J gene: TRBJ2-7; V gene: TRBV11-3; CDR3 protein: CASSLTGTGEFYEQYF; CDR3 DNA: TGTGCCAGCAGCTTAACCGGGACAGGGGAGTTTTACGAGCAGTACTTC
clone size: .; D gene: .; J gene: TRBJ2-2; V gene: TRBV15; CDR3 protein: CATSSGTSNTGELFF; CDR3 DNA: TGTGCCACCAGCAGCGGGACTTCGAACACCGGGGAGCTGTTTTTT
clone size: .; D gene: .; J gene: TRBJ2-1; V gene: TRBV6-5; CDR3 protein: CASSYRPGTYNEQFF; CDR3 DNA: TGTGCCAGCAGTTACCGCCCCGGGACCTACAATGAGCAGTTCTTC
clone size: .; D gene: TRBD2; J gene: TRBJ2-5; V gene: TRBV2; CDR3 protein: CASSGLAGGGETQYF; CDR3 DNA: TGTGCCAGCAGCGGACTAGCGGGGGGTGGTGAGACCCAGTACTTC
clone size: .; D gene: TRBD1; J gene: TRBJ1-2; V gene: TRBV11-1; CDR3 protein: CASSLGQGHYYGYTF; CDR3 DNA: TGTGCCAGCAGCTTAGGACAGGGCCACTACTATGGCTACACCTTC
clone size: .; D gene: .; J gene: TRBJ2-5; V gene: TRBV5-3; CDR3 protein: CARSHGRETQYF; CDR3 DNA: TGTGCCAGAAGCCATGGCCGAGAGACCCAGTACTTC
clone size: .; D gene: .; J gene: TRBJ2-5; V gene: TRBV28; CDR3 protein: CASSLDAGGSGETQYF; CDR3 DNA: TGTGCCAGCAGTTTGGACGCCGGGGGCTCGGGAGAGACCCAGTACTTC
clone size: .; D gene: .; J gene: TRBJ2-7; V gene: TRBV7-9; CDR3 protein: CASSQRLGGPGEQYF; CDR3 DNA: TGTGCCAGCAGCCAAAGACTAGGGGGCCCGGGGGAGCAGTACTTC
clone size: once; D gene: TRBD1; J gene: TRBJ1-2; V gene: TRBV29-1; CDR3 protein: CSVAGTGGAPNYGYTF; CDR3 DNA: TGCAGCGTTGCAGGGACAGGGGGCGCACCCAACTATGGCTACACCTTC
clone size: .; D gene: .; J gene: TRBJ1-1; V gene: TRBV7-2; CDR3 protein: CASSSASGIGAEAFF; CDR3 DNA: TGTGCCAGCAGCTCCGCGTCGGGAATCGGCGCTGAAGCTTTCTTT
clone size: .; D gene: TRBD2; J gene: TRBJ2-5; V gene: TRBV28; CDR3 protein: CASSTSGGIETQYF; CDR3 DNA: TGTGCCAGCAGCACTAGCGGGGGGATAGAGACCCAGTACTTC